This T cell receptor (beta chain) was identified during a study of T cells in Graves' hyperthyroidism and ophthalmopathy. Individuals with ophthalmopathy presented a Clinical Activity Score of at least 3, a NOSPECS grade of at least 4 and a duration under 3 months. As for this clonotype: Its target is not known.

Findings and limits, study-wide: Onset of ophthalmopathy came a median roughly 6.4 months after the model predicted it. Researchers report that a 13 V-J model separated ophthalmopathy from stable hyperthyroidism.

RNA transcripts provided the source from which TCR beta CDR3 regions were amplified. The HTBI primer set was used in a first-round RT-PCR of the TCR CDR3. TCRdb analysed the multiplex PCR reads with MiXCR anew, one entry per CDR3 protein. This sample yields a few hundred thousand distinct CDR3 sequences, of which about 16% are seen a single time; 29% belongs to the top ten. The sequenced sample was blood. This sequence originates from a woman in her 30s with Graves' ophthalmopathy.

CDR3 protein: CASSPAVGQETQYF. The CDR3 DNA reads TGTGCCAGCAGCCCAGCGGTGGGTCAAGAGACCCAGTACTTC. This chain connects TRBV5-6 to TRBJ2-5; a weak D match, TRBD2 (5 bases). V gave up 4 bases and J gave up 2 bases, with 12 bases separating them. Germline CDR1 reads SGHDT; CDR2 reads YYEEEE. This CDR3 comprises 14 residues.